This TCR beta chain appears in the sequencing data of a study of blood T cell repertoires in COVID-19 (dated by TCRdb to the early 2020s). For context, the study as a whole: Collaborator samples came from the United States, Italy and Spain and covered acute and convalescent phases of COVID-19. The prospective study material was composed of cDNA or gDNA derived from T cells, B-cell-depleted T cells, or PBMCs. Subjects who had been exposed to COVID-19, were actively infected with it, or had recovered from it provided the deeply sampled blood TCRbeta repertoires that made up the dataset. The repertoires were made available in a free public database intended to serve as a resource for research on the immune response to SARS-CoV-2. Samples were obtained from the ongoing ImmuneRACE study (first 160 participants) and from 1,254 subjects provided by 6 global collaborators. A de-identified subject ID, COVID-19 status, age in years and sex were almost always included in the sample metadata. Where available, HLA class I and class II types were obtained from metadata supplied by the sample provider rather than from assay-based typing. What the work shows at the level of the full study, not this receptor alone: Clinical and demographic metadata were provided uncurated, with the amount varying by source and participant.

Participants in the prospective study were enrolled through a virtual design, were aged roughly 18 to 100 years, and lived in 20 to 30 United States geographic areas. In the prospective study, participants were assigned to cohorts based on the clinical history participants reported in a screening survey and a study questionnaire. Recovered participants in ImmuneRACE Cohort 3 were defined by two consecutive negative NP/OP PCR tests, clearance by a healthcare professional, or resolution of symptoms. Mobile phlebotomists in the prospective study collected whole blood, serum and a nasopharyngeal or oropharyngeal swab from every participant. Prospective study participants could optionally give additional blood draws and questionnaires over a roughly two-month period. Before DNA extraction, blood samples from the prospective study were shipped at room temperature or frozen. Including cysteine and phenylalanine, the CDR3 has 16 amino acids. Only CDR3 DNA is held: 48 bases, read in frame from base 1. The germline V gene gives CDR1 as SGHTA and CDR2 as FQGNSA. V is trimmed back by 4 bases and J by 7 bases, and the junction contains 12 bases that no gene match accounts for.

About this clone: Its antigen is currently not known. No much larger clone is present one base from it, and per-base qualities are unavailable.

The immunoSEQ Assay, a bias-controlled multiplex PCR, was used to amplify TCRbeta CDR3 regions from genomic DNA. The source study handled its data this way. Within the assay, amplification of reference gene primers was used to estimate how many nucleated cells each sample contained. Sequence reads were collapsed and filtered to measure the absolute abundance of every unique TCRbeta CDR3 rearrangement. For each sample, productive Simpson clonality was calculated as the square root of Simpson's diversity index over productive rearrangements. The table was pulled from immuneACCESS by TCRdb, which kept in-frame rearrangements only. Such tables lose some clones; where checked, under half of the loss comes from unresolved V genes, and the rest has no known cause. That table gives V, J and clone size, and the DNA gave D and trimming. For this sample the table gives a few hundred thousand clones, of which around nine tenths were detected only once. 5.5% to 7% of the sample rests with the top ten.

This clonotype originated in a woman in her thirties or forties who had recovered from COVID-19. The sequence links TRBV7-2 to TRBJ2-1; 8 bases in between match TRBD1. Input material: PBMCs or T cells enriched from blood (not recorded which). The CDR3 region reads CASSSGQGASRNEQFF. The base sequence is TGTGCCAGCAGCTCTGGGCAGGGGGCGTCGAGAAATGAGCAGTTCTTC.